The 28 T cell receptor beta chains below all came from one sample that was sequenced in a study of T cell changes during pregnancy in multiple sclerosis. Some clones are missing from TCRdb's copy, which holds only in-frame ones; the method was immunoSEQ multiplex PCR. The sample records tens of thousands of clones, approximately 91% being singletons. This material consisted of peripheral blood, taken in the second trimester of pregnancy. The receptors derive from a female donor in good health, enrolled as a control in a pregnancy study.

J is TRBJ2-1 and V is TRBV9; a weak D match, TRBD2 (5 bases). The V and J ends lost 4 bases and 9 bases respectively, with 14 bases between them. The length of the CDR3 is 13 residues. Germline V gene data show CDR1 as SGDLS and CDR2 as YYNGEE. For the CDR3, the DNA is TGTGCCAGCAGCCCCAATAGCGCGCGTGAGCAGTTCTTC. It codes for CASSPNSAREQFF.

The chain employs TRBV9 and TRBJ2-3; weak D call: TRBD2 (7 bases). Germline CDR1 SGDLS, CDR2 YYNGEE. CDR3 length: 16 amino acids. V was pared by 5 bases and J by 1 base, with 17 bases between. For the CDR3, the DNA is TGTGCCAGCAGAAAGGGGGGGGCCAAGGGCACAGATACGCAGTATTTT. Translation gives CASRKGGAKGTDTQYF.

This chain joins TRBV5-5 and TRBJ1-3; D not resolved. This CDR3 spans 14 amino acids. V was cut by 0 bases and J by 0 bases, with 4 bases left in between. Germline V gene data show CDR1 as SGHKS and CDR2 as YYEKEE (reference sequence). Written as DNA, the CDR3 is TGTGCCAGCAGCTTGGACGGCTCTGGAAACACCATATATTTT. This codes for CASSLDGSGNTIYF. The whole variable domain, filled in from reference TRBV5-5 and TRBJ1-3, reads DAGVTQSPTHLIKTRGQQVTLRCSPISGHKSVSWYQQVLGQGPQFIFQYYEKEERGRGNFPDRFSARQFPNYSSELNVNALLLGDSALYLCASSLDGSGNTIYFGEGSWLTVV.

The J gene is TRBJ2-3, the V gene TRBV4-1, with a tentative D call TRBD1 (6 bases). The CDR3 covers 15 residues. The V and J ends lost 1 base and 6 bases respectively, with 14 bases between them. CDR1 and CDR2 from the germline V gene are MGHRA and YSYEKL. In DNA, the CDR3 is TGCGCCAGCAGCCAAGTCGGGGTAAGGGGGGATACGCAGTATTTT. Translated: CASSQVGVRGDTQYF.

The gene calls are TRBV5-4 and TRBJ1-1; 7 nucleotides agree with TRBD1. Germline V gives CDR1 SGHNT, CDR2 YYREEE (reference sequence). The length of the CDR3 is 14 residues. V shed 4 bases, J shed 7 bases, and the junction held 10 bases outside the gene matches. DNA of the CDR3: TGTGCCAGCAGCCCCCTGGGACAGAGCTTTGAAGCTTTCTTT. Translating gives CASSPLGQSFEAFF.

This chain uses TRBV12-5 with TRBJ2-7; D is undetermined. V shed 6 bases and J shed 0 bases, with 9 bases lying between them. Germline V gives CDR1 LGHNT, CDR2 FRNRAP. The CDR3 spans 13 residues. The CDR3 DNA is TGTGCTAGTGGCCCACCCGGCTCCTACGAGCAGTACTTC. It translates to CASGPPGSYEQYF.

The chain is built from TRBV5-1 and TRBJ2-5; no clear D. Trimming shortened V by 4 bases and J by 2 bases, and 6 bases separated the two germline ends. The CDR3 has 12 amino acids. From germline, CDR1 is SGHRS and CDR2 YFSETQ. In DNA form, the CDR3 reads TGCGCCAGCAGCGAGGCTCAAGAGACCCAGTACTTC. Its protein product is CASSEAQETQYF.

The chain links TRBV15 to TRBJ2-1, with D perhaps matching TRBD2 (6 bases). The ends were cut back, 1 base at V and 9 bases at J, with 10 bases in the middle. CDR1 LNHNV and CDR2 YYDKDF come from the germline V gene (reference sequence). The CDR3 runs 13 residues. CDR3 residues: CATSRARRGEQFF. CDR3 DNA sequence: TGTGCCACCAGCAGAGCGAGGCGGGGTGAGCAGTTCTTC.

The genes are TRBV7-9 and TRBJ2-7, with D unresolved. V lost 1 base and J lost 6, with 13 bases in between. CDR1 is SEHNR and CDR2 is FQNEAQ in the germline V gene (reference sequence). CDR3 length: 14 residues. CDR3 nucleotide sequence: TGTGCCAGCAGCTTAGGGAGCCTGATTGGCGAGCAGTACTTC. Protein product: CASSLGSLIGEQYF.

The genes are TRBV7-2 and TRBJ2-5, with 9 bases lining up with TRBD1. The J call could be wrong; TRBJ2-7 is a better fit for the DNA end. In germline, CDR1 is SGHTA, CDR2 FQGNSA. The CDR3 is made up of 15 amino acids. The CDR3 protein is CASRLPGQGSYEQYF. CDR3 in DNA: TGTGCCAGCAGGCTTCCGGGACAGGGCTCCTACGAGCAGTACTTC.

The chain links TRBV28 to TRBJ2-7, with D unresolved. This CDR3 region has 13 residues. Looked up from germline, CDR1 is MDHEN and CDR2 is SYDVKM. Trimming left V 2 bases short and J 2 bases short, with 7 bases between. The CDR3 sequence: CASSLVQAYEQYF. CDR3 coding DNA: TGTGCCAGCAGTTTAGTACAAGCCTACGAGCAGTACTTC.

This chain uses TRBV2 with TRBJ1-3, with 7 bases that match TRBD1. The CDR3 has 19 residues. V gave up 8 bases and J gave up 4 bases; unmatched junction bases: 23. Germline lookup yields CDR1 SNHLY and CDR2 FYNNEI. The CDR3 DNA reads TGTGCCAGCCCTAAAACCCCCTACCAAGACAGGGAGGCAGGAAACACCATATATTTT. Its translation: CASPKTPYQDREAGNTIYF.

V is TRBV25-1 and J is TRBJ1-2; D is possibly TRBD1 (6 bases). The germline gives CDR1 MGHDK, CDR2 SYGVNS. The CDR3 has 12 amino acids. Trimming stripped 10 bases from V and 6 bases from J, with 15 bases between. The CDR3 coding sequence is TGTGCCACAACCTCATACAGGGATGGCTACACCTTC. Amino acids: CATTSYRDGYTF.

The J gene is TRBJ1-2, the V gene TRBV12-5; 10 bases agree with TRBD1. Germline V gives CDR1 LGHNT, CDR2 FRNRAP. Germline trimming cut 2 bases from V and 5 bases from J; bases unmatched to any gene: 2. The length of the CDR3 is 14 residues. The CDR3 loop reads CASGLSGQGYGYTF. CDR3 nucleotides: TGTGCTAGTGGTTTGTCGGGACAGGGGTATGGCTACACCTTC.

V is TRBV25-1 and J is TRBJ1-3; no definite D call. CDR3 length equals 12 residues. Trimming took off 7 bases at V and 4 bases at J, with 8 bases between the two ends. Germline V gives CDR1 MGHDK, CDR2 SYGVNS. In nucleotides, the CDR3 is TGTGCCAGCACCCCGGGAGGAAACACCATATATTTT. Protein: CASTPGGNTIYF.

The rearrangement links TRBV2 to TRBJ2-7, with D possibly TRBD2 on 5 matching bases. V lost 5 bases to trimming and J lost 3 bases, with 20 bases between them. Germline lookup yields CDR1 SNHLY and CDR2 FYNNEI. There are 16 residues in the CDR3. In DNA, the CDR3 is TGTGCCAGCAGTTTACGACGGGAACCTAGACACTACGAGCAGTACTTC. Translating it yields CASSLRREPRHYEQYF.

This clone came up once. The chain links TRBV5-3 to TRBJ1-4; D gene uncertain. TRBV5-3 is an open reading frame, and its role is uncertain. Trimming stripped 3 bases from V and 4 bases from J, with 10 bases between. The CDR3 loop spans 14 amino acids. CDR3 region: CARSCPPGNEKLFF. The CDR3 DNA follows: TGTGCCAGAAGCTGCCCCCCGGGTAATGAAAAACTGTTTTTT.

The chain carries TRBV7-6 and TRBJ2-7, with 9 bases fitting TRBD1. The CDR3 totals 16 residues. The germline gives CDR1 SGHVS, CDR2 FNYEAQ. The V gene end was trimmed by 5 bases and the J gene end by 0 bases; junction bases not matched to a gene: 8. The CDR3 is CASSPTGGFSSYEQYF. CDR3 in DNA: TGTGCCAGCAGCCCTACAGGGGGCTTTAGCTCCTACGAGCAGTACTTC.

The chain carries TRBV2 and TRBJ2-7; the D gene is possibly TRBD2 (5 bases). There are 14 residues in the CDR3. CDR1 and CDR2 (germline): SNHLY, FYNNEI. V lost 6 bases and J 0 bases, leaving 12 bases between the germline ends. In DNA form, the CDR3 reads TGTGCCAGCAGGAGCGGACTGAGCTCCTACGAGCAGTACTTC. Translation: CASRSGLSSYEQYF.

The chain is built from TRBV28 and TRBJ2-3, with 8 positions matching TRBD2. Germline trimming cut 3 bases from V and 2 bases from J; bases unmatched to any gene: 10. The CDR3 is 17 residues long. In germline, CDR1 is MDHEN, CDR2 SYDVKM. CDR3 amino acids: CASSFRRLAGFTDTQYF. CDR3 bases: TGTGCCAGCAGTTTTAGGAGGCTAGCGGGTTTCACAGATACGCAGTATTTT.

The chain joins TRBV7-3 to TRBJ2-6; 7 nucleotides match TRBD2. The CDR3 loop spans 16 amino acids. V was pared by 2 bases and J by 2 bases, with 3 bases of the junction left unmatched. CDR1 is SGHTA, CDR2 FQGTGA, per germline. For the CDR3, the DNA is TGTGCCAGCAGCTTAGGGGGAGGGGCTGGGGCCAACGTCCTGACTTTC. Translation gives CASSLGGGAGANVLTF. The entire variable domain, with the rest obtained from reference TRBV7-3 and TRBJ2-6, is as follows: GAGVSQTPSNKVTEKGKYVELRCDPISGHTALYWYRQSLGQGPEFLIYFQGTGAADDSGLPNDRFFAVRPEGSVSTLKIQRTERGDSAVYLCASSLGGGAGANVLTFGAGSRLTVL.

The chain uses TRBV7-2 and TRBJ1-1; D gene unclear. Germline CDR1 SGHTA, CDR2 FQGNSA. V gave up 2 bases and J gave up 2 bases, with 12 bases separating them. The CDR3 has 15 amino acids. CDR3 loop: CASSLNVAINTEAFF. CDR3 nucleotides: TGTGCCAGCAGCTTAAATGTTGCGATTAACACTGAAGCTTTCTTT.

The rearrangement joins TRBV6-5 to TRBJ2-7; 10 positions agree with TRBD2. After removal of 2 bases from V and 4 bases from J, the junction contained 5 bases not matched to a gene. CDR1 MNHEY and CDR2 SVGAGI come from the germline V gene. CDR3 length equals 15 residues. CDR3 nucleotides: TGTGCCAGCAGTTACCCCCTAGCGGGGGTTTACGAGCAGTACTTC. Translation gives CASSYPLAGVYEQYF.

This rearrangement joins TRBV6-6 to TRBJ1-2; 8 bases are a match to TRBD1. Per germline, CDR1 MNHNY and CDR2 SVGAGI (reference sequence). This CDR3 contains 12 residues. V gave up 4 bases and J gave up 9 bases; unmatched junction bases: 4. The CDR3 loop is CASSFDRGSYTF. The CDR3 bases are TGTGCCAGCAGTTTCGACAGGGGTAGCTACACCTTC.

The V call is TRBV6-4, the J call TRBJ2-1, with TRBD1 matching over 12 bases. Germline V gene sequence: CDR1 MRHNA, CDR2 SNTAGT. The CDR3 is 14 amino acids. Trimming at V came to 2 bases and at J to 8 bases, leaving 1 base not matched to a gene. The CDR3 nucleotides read TGTGCCAGCAGTGACGGGACAGGGGGCGATGAGCAGTTCTTC. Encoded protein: CASSDGTGGDEQFF.

The CDR3 DNA reads TGTGCCAGCAGCGGCTCTGGACTAGCGGGAAGCTGGGGCACAGATACGCAGTATTTT. The encoded protein is CASSGSGLAGSWGTDTQYF. V gene TRBV9 combines with J gene TRBJ2-3; 12 bases agree with TRBD2. Germline CDR1 reads SGDLS; CDR2 reads YYNGEE. The CDR3 is 19 residues long. V lost 3 bases, J lost 1 base, and 12 bases stayed unmatched. The whole variable domain, remainder taken from reference TRBV9 and TRBJ2-3, is DSGVTQTPKHLITATGQRVTLRCSPRSGDLSVYWYQQSLDQGLQFLIQYYNGEERAKGNILERFSAQQFPDLHSELNLSSLELGDSALYFCASSGSGLAGSWGTDTQYFGPGTRLTVL.

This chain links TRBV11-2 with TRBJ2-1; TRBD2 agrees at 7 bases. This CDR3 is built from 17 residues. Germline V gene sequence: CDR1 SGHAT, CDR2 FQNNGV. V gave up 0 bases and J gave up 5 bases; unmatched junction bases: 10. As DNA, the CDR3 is TGTGCCAGCAGCTTAGATCTAGGTGGGAGGGTAGACAATGAGCAGTTCTTC. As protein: CASSLDLGGRVDNEQFF.

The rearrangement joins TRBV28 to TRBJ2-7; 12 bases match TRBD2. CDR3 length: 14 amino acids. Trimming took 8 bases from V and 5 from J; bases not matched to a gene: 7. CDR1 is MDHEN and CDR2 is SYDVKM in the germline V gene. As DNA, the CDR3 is TGTGCCAGCCGGACTAGCGGGACAGTCCACGAGCAGTACTTC. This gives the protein CASRTSGTVHEQYF. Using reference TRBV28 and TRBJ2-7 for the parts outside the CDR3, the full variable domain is DVKVTQSSRYLVKRTGEKVFLECVQDMDHENMFWYRQDPGLGLRLIYFSYDVKMKEKGDIPEGYSVSREKKERFSLILESASTNQTSMYLCASRTSGTVHEQYFGPGTRLTVT.